This TCR beta chain was identified in a study of blood T cell repertoires in COVID-19. Original processing notes: Amplified reference gene primers provided the basis for estimating nucleated cell counts. Measured with immunoSEQ multiplex PCR; TCRdb has only the in-frame clones, and not every one. V and J calls and clone size are those listed in that table; D and trimming were worked out from the DNA. Of about 49,000 clones in the sample, roughly four fifths were seen once. The germline gives CDR1 SGHRS, CDR2 YFSETQ. Trimming removed 5 bases from V and 6 bases from J, with 17 bases in between. This CDR3 has 14 amino acids.

This TCR was sampled from a woman aged 55-75 years with acute or convalescent COVID-19. The chain links TRBV5-1 to TRBJ1-2; tentatively, D is TRBD1 (6 bases). Sequencing was carried out using peripheral blood. Here the CDR3 DNA reads TGCGCCAGCAGGGTTCAACAGGGAATACATGGCTACACCTTC. This translates into CASRVQQGIHGYTF.